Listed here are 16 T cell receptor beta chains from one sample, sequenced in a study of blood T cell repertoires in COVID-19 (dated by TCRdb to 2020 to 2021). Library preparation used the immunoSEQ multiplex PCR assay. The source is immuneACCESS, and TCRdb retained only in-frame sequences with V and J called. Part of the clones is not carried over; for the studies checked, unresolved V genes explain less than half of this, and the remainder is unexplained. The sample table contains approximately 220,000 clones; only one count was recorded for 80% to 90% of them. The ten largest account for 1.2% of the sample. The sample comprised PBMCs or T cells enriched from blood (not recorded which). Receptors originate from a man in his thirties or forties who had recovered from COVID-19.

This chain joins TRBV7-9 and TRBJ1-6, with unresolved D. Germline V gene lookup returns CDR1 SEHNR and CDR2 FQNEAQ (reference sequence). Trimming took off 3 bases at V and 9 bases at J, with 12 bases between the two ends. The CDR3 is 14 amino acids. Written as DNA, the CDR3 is TGTGCCAGCAGCTTCTCTAGGGAGGGTTCACCCCTCCACTTT. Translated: CASSFSREGSPLHF.

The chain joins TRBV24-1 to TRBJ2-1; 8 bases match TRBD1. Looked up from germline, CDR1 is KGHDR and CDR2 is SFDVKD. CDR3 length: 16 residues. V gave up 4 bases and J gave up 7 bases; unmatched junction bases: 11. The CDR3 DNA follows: TGTGCCACCAGTGACCATAGGACAGGGTCCAGGAATGAGCAGTTCTTC. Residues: CATSDHRTGSRNEQFF.

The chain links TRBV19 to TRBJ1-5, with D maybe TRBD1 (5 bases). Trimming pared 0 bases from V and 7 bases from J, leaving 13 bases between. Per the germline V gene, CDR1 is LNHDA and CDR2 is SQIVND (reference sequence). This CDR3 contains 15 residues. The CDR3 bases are TGTGCCAGTAGTATAGATCTCGGCAGGGAACAGCCCCAGCATTTT. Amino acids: CASSIDLGREQPQHF.

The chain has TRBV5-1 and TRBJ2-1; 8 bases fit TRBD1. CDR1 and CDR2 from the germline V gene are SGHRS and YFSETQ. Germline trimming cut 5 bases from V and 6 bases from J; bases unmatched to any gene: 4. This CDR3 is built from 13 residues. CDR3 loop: CASRGGQVNEQFF. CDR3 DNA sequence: TGCGCCAGCAGAGGGGGACAGGTCAATGAGCAGTTCTTC.

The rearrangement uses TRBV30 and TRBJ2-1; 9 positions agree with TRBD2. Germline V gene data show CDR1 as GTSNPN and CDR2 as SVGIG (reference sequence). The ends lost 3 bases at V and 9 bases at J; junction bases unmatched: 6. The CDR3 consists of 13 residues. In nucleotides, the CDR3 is TGTGCCTGGAGCTCCGGGACTAGCAGTGAGCAGTTCTTC. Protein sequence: CAWSSGTSSEQFF.

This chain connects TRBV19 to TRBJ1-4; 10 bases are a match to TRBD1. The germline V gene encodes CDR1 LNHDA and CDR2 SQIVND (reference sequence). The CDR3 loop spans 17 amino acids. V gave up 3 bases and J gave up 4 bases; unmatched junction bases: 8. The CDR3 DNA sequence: TGTGCCAGTAGTATTCAAGGACAGGGGGGAAGTAATGAAAAACTGTTTTTT. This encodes CASSIQGQGGSNEKLFF.

The CDR3 bases are TGTGCCAGCAGCCAACAGGGGGCGGGCTATGGCTACACCTTC. It yields the protein CASSQQGAGYGYTF. V is TRBV3-1 (or the pseudogene TRBV3-2) and J is TRBJ1-2; 8 bases match TRBD1. Trimming took 2 bases from V and 4 from J; bases not matched to a gene: 3. This CDR3 is built from 14 residues. Germline V gene lookup returns CDR1 LGHDT and CDR2 YNNKEL (reference sequence).

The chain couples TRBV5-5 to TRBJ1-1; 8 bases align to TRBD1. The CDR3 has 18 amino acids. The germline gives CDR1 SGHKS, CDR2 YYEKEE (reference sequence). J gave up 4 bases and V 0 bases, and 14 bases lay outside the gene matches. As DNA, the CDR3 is TGTGCCAGCAGCTTGGCGCGGCAGGGGGCGGGTAGGGGCACTGAAGCTTTCTTT. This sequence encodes CASSLARQGAGRGTEAFF. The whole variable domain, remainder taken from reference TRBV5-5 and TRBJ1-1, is DAGVTQSPTHLIKTRGQQVTLRCSPISGHKSVSWYQQVLGQGPQFIFQYYEKEERGRGNFPDRFSARQFPNYSSELNVNALLLGDSALYLCASSLARQGAGRGTEAFFGQGTRLTVV.

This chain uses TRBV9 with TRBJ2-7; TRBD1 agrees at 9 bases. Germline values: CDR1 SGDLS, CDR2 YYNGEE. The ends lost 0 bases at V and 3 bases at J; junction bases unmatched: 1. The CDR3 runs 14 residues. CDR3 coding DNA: TGTGCCAGCAGCGTAGGGGACAGGGACTACGAGCAGTACTTC. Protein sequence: CASSVGDRDYEQYF. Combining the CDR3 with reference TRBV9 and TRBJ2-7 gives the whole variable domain DSGVTQTPKHLITATGQRVTLRCSPRSGDLSVYWYQQSLDQGLQFLIQYYNGEERAKGNILERFSAQQFPDLHSELNLSSLELGDSALYFCASSVGDRDYEQYFGPGTRLTVT.

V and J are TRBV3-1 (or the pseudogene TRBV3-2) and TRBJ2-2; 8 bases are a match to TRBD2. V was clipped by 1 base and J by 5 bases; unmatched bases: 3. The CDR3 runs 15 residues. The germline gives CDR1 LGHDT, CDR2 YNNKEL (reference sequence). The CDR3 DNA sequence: TGTGCCAGCAGCCAAGCGGGGGGGCAGACCGGGGAGCTGTTTTTT. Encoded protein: CASSQAGGQTGELFF.

The CDR3 is CAGYEGVGYTF. The CDR3 DNA reads TGTGCCGGGTATGAAGGGGTCGGCTACACCTTC. J is TRBJ1-2 and V is TRBV30, with D perhaps matching TRBD1 (5 bases). Looked up from germline, CDR1 is GTSNPN and CDR2 is SVGIG (reference sequence). Trimming removed 8 bases at V and 8 bases at J, with 15 bases between. This CDR3 is built from 11 residues.

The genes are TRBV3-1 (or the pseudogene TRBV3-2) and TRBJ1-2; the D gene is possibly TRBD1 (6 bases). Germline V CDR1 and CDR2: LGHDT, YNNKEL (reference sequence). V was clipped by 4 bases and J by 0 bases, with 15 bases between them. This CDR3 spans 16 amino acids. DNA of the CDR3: TGTGCCAGCAGCCTAGCTAAGGGACATGCTAACTATGGCTACACCTTC. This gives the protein CASSLAKGHANYGYTF.

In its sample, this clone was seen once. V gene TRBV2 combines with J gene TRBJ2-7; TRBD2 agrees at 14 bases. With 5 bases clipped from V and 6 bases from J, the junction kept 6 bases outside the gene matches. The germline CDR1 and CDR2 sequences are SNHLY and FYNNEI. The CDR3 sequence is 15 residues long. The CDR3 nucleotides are TGTGCCAGCAGTATGACTAGCGGGGGGGCCGGCGAGCAGTACTTC. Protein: CASSMTSGGAGEQYF.

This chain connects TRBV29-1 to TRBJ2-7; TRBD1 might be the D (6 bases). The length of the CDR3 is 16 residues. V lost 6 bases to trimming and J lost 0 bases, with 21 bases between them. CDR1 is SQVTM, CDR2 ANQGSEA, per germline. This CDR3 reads CSVQLTDSKNSYEQYF. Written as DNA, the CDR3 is TGCAGCGTCCAACTAACGGACAGCAAGAACTCCTACGAGCAGTACTTC.

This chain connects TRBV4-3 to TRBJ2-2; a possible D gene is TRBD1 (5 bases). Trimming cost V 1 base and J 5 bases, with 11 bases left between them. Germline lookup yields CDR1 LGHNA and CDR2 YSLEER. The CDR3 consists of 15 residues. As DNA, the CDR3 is TGCGCCAGCAGCCAAGCTCTGACAGCTACCGGGGAGCTGTTTTTT. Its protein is CASSQALTATGELFF.

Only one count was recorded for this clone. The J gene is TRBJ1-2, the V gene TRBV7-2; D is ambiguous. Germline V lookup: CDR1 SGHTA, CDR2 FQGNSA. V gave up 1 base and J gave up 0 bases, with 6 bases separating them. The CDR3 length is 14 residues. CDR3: CASSLGTSNYGYTF. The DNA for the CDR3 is TGTGCCAGCAGCTTAGGAACTTCTAACTATGGCTACACCTTC.